This T cell receptor beta chain derives from a study of tumor-infiltrating lymphocytes in oesophageal squamous cell carcinoma. Deletions cut 6 bases from V and 5 bases from J, with 11 bases between. The CDR3 consists of 14 residues. Germline assignment: CDR1 LNHDA and CDR2 SQIVND (reference sequence). TCRdb reanalysed the PCR reads using MiXCR and keeps one entry per CDR3 protein. The table records approximately 11,000 distinct CDR3 sequences, roughly 50% of them present only once. The chain couples TRBV19 to TRBJ1-6, with D tentatively TRBD1 (5 bases). The sequence derives from a male donor with esophageal squamous cell carcinoma. Sequences were obtained from esophageal tumor tissue. The CDR3 is CASSRTTNNSPLHF. The CDR3 coding sequence is TGTGCCAGTAGCCGGACAACTAATAATTCACCCCTCCACTTT.